Listed below are T cell receptor beta chains from one sample, sequenced in a study of shared clonotypes between healthy human individuals. Assay: immunoSEQ multiplex PCR; the TCRdb copy retains only in-frame clones and omits some. The table records 450,000 to 600,000 clones, roughly 85% of them present only once. The source material was PBMCs. All receptors come from a woman between 40 and 55 years old in good health. Some clones in this sample may be carry-over from other donors' samples. Each CDR3 is given with its conserved first and last residue. The D gene is left open where the match is weak. The size entry is marked missing in some rows and otherwise reads once, few, many or a size class.

>NA|TRBV5-1|NA|TRBJ1-1
CASSLFSDTEAFF
TGCGCCAGCAGCTTGTTCTCAGACACTGAAGCTTTCTTT
>NA|TRBV7-2|TRBD1|TRBJ2-5
CASIPTGVETQYF
TGTGCCAGCATCCCCACAGGGGTCGAGACCCAGTACTTC
>NA|TRBV11-2|TRBD1|TRBJ2-5
CASSPGTGIVQETQYF
TGTGCCAGCAGCCCCGGGACAGGGATCGTCCAAGAGACCCAGTACTTC
>NA|TRBV7-2|TRBD2|TRBJ2-7
CASSFSGSAYEQYF
TGTGCCAGCAGCTTTAGCGGGAGCGCCTACGAGCAGTACTTC
>NA|TRBV7-9|TRBD1|TRBJ2-1
CASSLGDRGNNEQFF
TGTGCCAGCAGCTTAGGGGACAGGGGGAACAATGAGCAGTTCTTC
>NA|TRBV7-8|NA|TRBJ2-7
CASSLAGAEQYF
TGTGCCAGCAGCTTAGCGGGGGCCGAGCAGTACTTC
>NA|TRBV27|NA|TRBJ1-4
CASSLYSTNEKLFF
TGTGCCAGCAGTTTATACTCAACTAATGAAAAACTGTTTTTT
>NA|TRBV5-6|NA|TRBJ2-3
CASSSTLTDTQYF
TGTGCCAGCAGCTCCACACTCACAGATACGCAGTATTTT
>NA|TRBV7-9|NA|TRBJ2-3
CASSYPEAGTSTDTQYF
TGTGCCAGCAGCTACCCGGAGGCCGGGACTTCCACAGATACGCAGTATTTT
>many|TRBV6-5|NA|TRBJ2-7
CASRTTVASSYEQYF
TGTGCCAGCAGGACGACAGTTGCCAGCTCCTACGAGCAGTACTTC
>few|TRBV19|NA|TRBJ2-7
CASSIDRERYYEQYF
TGTGCCAGTAGTATAGATCGTGAACGGTACTACGAGCAGTACTTC
>NA|TRBV6-5|NA|TRBJ2-1
CASRKTVSVDEQFF
TGTGCCAGCAGGAAAACAGTTTCAGTCGATGAGCAGTTCTTC
>NA|TRBV2|NA|TRBJ2-5
CASSYLQETQYF
TGTGCCAGCAGTTACCTACAAGAGACCCAGTACTTC
>NA|TRBV7-2|NA|TRBJ2-1
CASSPEPYNEQFF
TGTGCCAGCAGCCCCGAACCCTACAATGAGCAGTTCTTC
>NA|TRBV4-2|NA|TRBJ2-3
CASSAYNTDTQYF
TGTGCCAGCAGCGCTTACAACACAGATACGCAGTATTTT
>NA|TRBV30|NA|TRBJ2-6
CAWKGYGANVLTF
TGTGCCTGGAAGGGGTACGGGGCCAACGTCCTGACTTTC
>NA|TRBV29-1|TRBD1|TRBJ1-5
CSVAGQGAGQPQHF
TGCAGCGTTGCCGGACAGGGGGCAGGTCAGCCCCAGCATTTT
>once|TRBV25-1|NA|TRBJ2-3
CASSEYGGKHTDTQYF
TGTGCCAGCAGTGAATATGGCGGGAAGCACACAGATACGCAGTATTTT
>NA|TRBV2|NA|TRBJ2-1
CASRLSAGSYNEQFF
TGTGCCAGCAGGCTCTCTGCGGGGTCCTACAATGAGCAGTTCTTC
>many|TRBV2|NA|TRBJ2-3
CASRTRTLRGTDTQYF
TGTGCCAGCAGAACCCGGACTCTCAGAGGCACAGATACGCAGTATTTT
>NA|TRBV21-1|NA|TRBJ1-5
CASSTRTPGQGVQPQHF
TGTGCCAGCAGCACCCGTACTCCGGGACAGGGGGTTCAGCCCCAGCATTTT
>once|TRBV19|TRBD2|TRBJ2-3
CASSIVQREGLTDTQYF
TGTGCCAGTAGTATAGTCCAGCGGGAGGGTCTCACAGATACGCAGTATTTT
>NA|TRBV2|TRBD2|TRBJ2-7
CASSESWASGISYEQYF
TGTGCCAGCAGTGAATCTTGGGCTAGCGGGATCTCCTACGAGCAGTACTTC
>NA|TRBV5-4|NA|TRBJ2-1
CASSLELYRPPYEQFF
TGTGCCAGCAGCTTGGAACTATATCGTCCACCTTACGAGCAGTTCTTC
>NA|TRBV4-2|NA|TRBJ1-2
CASSQRGTLYGYTF
TGTGCCAGCAGCCAACGCGGAACACTCTATGGCTACACCTTC
>NA|TRBV7-2|TRBD2|TRBJ2-2
CASSSLGLAGGGELFF
TGTGCCAGCAGCTCTCTGGGACTAGCTGGTGGCGGGGAGCTGTTTTTT
>NA|TRBV11-3|NA|TRBJ2-1
CASSGALYNEQFF
TGTGCCAGCAGTGGGGCCCTCTACAATGAGCAGTTCTTC
>once|TRBV4-3|TRBD1|TRBJ1-2
CASSQDQWTGPPSYGYTF
TGCGCCAGCAGCCAAGATCAGTGGACAGGGCCTCCTTCCTATGGCTACACCTTC
>NA|TRBV6-6|TRBD1|TRBJ1-5
CASSRDRGSNQPQHF
TGTGCCAGCAGTCGCGACAGGGGCAGCAATCAGCCCCAGCATTTT
>NA|TRBV7-8|NA|TRBJ2-6
CASSLAAGSGANVLTF
TGTGCCAGCAGCTTAGCGGCGGGGTCTGGGGCCAACGTCCTGACTTTC
>NA|TRBV2|NA|TRBJ1-1
CASQKGGTEAFF
TGTGCCAGCCAAAAGGGAGGCACTGAAGCTTTCTTT
>NA|TRBV29-1|NA|TRBJ1-2
CSLADTDYGYTF
TGCAGCCTAGCGGATACTGACTATGGCTACACCTTC
>NA|TRBV5-1|NA|TRBJ1-1
CASSLLTANTEAFF
TGCGCCAGCAGCTTGTTGACGGCGAACACTGAAGCTTTCTTT
>many|TRBV5-1|NA|TRBJ2-5
CASRPAPGQQETQYF
TGCGCCAGCAGACCAGCGCCGGGACAACAAGAGACCCAGTACTTC
>NA|TRBV29-1|NA|TRBJ2-1
CSVEADYNEQFF
TGCAGCGTTGAGGCTGACTACAATGAGCAGTTCTTC
>once|TRBV5-1|NA|TRBJ2-5
CASSLGLSRGETQYF
TGCGCCAGCAGCCTCGGACTATCCCGGGGGGAGACCCAGTACTTC
>NA|TRBV4-3|TRBD1|TRBJ2-5
CASSQGTGGQETQYF
TGCGCCAGCAGCCAAGGGACAGGGGGACAAGAGACCCAGTACTTC
>NA|TRBV19|NA|TRBJ1-1
CASSMVQERWTEAFF
TGTGCCAGTAGTATGGTTCAGGAAAGGTGGACTGAAGCTTTCTTT
>few|TRBV2|NA|TRBJ2-5
CASKQPLGREETQYF
TGTGCCAGCAAGCAGCCCCTCGGGCGGGAAGAGACCCAGTACTTC
>NA|TRBV7-3|TRBD1|TRBJ2-1
CASSPSPGTGGEGGQFF
TGTGCCAGCAGCCCGTCTCCCGGGACAGGGGGCGAAGGGGGGCAGTTCTTC
>NA|TRBV4-2|TRBD2|TRBJ2-7
CASSQEASGSSYEQYF
TGTGCCAGCAGCCAAGAGGCTAGCGGCAGCTCCTACGAGCAGTACTTC
>many|TRBV19|NA|TRBJ1-2
CASRFDRGADGYTF
TGTGCCAGTAGATTCGACCGGGGGGCGGATGGCTACACCTTC